This TCR beta chain was sequenced in a study of blood T cell repertoires in COVID-19. At the level of the study: The United States, Italy and Spain supplied acute and convalescent COVID-19 samples.

Generated by immunoSEQ multiplex PCR, the TCRdb table keeps only in-frame clones and is missing some. The repertoire holds 110,000 to 150,000 clones, with 70% to 85% as singletons. The receptor was derived from a woman of 80 years or more in a cohort sampled during active or convalescent COVID-19. The sequencing sample was made of peripheral blood.

CDR3 sequence (DNA): TGTGCCAGTAGTAAGGGACCGGGGGGGGCCGGGGAGCTGTTTTTT. Translated: CASSKGPGGAGELFF. The genes are TRBV19 and TRBJ2-2; 8 bases are shared with TRBD2. In germline, CDR1 is LNHDA, CDR2 SQIVND (reference sequence). The CDR3 covers 15 residues. The V and J ends lost 4 bases and 6 bases, in that order; junction bases with no gene match: 7.